This T cell receptor (beta chain) was observed in a study of CD8 T cells in ankylosing spondylitis. As for this clonotype: Its antigen is currently unknown.

TCRdb redid the calling of the 5' RACE reads with MiXCR, one entry per CDR3 protein. Among about 260,000 distinct CDR3 sequences listed, 15% to 20% were seen once. Study-wide results and caveats: Blood of patients with ankylosing spondylitis appeared to be characterized by a TCR beta motif of roughly eight highly homologous variants. Clones linked with disease were CD8+ and fairly uncommon in the peripheral blood. In ankylosing spondylitis patients, matched synovial fluid reportedly showed significant enrichment of disease-linked clones.

The source is a male donor with ankylosing spondylitis or in good health (not recorded which). Material: blood, either unsorted or a sorted T cell fraction (not recorded which).

The CDR3 spells CASTDTKSSGNTIYF. The CDR3 DNA sequence: TGCGCCAGCACGGACACTAAGAGCTCTGGAAACACCATATATTTT. J is TRBJ1-3 and V is TRBV5-1; D possibly corresponds to TRBD1 (5 bases). Germline values: CDR1 SGHRS, CDR2 YFSETQ. The CDR3 totals 15 residues. V lost 6 bases to trimming and J lost 0 bases, with 13 bases between them.